The following is a TCR beta chain sequence with its context. These data belong to a study of T cell responses to AZD1222 COVID-19 vaccine. The repertoire was sequenced with immunoSEQ multiplex PCR; TCRdb's copy has only in-frame clones and lacks some. The sample holds 120,000 to 150,000 clones; around 93% are singletons and the top ten take about 1.9%. V was clipped by 0 bases and J by 2 bases, with 7 bases between them. Germline V CDR1 and CDR2: SGHTA, FQGNSA. This CDR3 contains 14 residues. The source was peripheral blood, collected on day 0 of AZD1222 vaccination. The V call is TRBV7-2, the J call TRBJ2-5, with unresolved D. The TCR originated in an adult in good health. The chain's CDR3 is CASSLASRQETQYF. The CDR3 DNA reads TGTGCCAGCAGCTTAGCGAGTAGACAAGAGACCCAGTACTTC. The full variable domain, with the rest looked up from reference TRBV7-2 and TRBJ2-5, is GAGVSQSPSNKVTEKGKDVELRCDPISGHTALYWYRQSLGQGLEFLIYFQGNSAPDKSGLPSDRFSAERTGGSVSTLTIQRTQQEDSAVYLCASSLASRQETQYFGPGTRLLVL.